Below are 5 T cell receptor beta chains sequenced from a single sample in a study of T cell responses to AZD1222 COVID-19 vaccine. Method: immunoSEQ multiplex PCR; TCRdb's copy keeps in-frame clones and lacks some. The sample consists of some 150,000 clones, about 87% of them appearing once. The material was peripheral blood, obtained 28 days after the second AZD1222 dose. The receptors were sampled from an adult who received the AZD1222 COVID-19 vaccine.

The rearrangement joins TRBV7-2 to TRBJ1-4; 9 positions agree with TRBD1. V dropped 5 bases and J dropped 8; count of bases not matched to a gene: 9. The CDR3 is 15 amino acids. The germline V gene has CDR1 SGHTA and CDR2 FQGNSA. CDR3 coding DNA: TGTGCCAGCAGCGTCCAGGGACAGGGTGACGAAAAACTGTTTTTT. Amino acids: CASSVQGQGDEKLFF.

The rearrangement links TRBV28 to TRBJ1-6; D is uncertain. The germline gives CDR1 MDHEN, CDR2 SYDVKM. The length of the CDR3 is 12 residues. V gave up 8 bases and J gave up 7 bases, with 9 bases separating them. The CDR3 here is CASSVPNSPLHF. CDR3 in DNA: TGTGCCAGCTCTGTTCCAAATTCACCCCTCCACTTT. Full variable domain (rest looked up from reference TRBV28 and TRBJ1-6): DVKVTQSSRYLVKRTGEKVFLECVQDMDHENMFWYRQDPGLGLRLIYFSYDVKMKEKGDIPEGYSVSREKKERFSLILESASTNQTSMYLCASSVPNSPLHFGNGTRLTVT.

This CDR3 reads CASSLFRPTGGVTEAFF. DNA for the CDR3: TGTGCCAGCAGTTTATTTCGCCCGACAGGGGGTGTCACTGAAGCTTTCTTT. The rearrangement uses TRBV27 and TRBJ1-1; TRBD1 matches 9 bases. Per the germline V gene, CDR1 is MNHEY and CDR2 is SMNVEV (reference sequence). J lost 4 bases, V lost 1 base, and 10 bases had no gene match. The CDR3 covers 17 residues.

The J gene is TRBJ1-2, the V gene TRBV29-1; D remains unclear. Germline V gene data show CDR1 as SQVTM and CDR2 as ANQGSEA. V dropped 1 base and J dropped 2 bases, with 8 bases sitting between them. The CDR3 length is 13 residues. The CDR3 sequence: CSVEGARNYGYTF. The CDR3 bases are TGCAGCGTTGAAGGGGCGCGGAACTATGGCTACACCTTC.

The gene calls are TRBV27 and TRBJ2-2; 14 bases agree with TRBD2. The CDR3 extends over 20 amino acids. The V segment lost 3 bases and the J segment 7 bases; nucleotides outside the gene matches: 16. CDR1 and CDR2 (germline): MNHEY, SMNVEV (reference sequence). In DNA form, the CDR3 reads TGTGCCAGCAGTTTCCTACGATCCGGGACTAGCGGGAGCGCGGTCGGGGAGCTGTTTTTT. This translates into CASSFLRSGTSGSAVGELFF.